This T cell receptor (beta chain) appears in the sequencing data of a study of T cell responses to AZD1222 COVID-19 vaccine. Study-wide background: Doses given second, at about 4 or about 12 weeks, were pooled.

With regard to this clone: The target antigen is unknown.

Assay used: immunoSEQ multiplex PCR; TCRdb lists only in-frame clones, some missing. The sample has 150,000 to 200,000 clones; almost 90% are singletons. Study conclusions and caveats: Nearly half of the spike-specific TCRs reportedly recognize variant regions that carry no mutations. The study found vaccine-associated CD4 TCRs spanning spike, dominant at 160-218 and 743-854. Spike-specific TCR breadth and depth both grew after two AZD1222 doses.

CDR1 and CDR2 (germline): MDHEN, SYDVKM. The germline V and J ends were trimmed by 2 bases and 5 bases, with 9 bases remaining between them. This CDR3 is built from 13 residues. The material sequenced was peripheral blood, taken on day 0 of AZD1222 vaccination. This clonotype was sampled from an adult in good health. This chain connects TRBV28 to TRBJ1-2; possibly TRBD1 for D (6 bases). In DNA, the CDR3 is TGTGCCAGCAGTTTAGGACAGACTTATGGCTACACCTTC. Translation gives CASSLGQTYGYTF.